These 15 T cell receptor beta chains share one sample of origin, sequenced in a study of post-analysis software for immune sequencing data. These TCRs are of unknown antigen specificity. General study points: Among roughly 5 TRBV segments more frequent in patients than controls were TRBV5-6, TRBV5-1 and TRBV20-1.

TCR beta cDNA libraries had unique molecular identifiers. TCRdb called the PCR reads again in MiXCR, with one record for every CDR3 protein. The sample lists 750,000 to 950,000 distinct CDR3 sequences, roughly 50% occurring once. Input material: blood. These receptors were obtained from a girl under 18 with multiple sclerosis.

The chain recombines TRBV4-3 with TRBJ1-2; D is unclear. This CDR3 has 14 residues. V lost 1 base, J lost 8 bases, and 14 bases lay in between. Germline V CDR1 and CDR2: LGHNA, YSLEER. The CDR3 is CASSQGSPLEGYTF. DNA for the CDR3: TGCGCCAGCAGCCAAGGAAGTCCACTAGAGGGCTACACCTTC.

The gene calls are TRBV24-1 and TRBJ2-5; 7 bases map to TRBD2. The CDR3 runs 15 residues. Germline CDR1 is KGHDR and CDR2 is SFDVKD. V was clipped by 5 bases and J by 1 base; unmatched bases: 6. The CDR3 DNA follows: TGTGCCACCAGTGGATCGGGAGGCCCCCAAGAGACCCAGTACTTC. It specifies CATSGSGGPQETQYF.

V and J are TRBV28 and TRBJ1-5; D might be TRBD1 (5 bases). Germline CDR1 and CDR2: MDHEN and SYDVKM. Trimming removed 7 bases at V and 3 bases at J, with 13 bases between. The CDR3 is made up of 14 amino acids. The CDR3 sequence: CASNREGTNQPQHF. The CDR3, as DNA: TGTGCCAGCAACCGGGAAGGGACCAATCAGCCCCAGCATTTT.

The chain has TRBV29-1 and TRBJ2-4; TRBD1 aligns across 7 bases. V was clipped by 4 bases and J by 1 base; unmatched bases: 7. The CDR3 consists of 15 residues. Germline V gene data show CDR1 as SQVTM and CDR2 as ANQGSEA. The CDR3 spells CSVGGRGKAKNIQYF. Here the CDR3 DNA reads TGCAGCGTTGGGGGCAGGGGGAAGGCCAAAAACATTCAGTACTTC.

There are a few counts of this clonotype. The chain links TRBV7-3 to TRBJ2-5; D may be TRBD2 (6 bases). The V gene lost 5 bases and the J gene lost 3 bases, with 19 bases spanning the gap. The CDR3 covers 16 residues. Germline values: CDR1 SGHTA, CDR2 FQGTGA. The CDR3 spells CASSRNGAGGEETQYF. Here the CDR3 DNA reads TGTGCCAGCAGCCGAAACGGGGCAGGCGGGGAAGAGACCCAGTACTTC.

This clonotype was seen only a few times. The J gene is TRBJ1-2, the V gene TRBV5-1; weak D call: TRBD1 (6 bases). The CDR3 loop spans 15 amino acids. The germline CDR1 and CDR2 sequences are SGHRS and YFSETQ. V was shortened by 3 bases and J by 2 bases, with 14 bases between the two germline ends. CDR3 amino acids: CASSWGAEVNYGYTF. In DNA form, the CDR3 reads TGCGCCAGCAGCTGGGGGGCAGAAGTAAACTATGGCTACACCTTC.

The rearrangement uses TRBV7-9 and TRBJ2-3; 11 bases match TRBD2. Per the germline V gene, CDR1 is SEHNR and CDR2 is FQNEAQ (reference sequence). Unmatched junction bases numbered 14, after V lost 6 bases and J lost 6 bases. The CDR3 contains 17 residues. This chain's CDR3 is CASRVLPSGRLTDTQYF. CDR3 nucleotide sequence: TGTGCCAGCAGGGTACTGCCTAGCGGGAGGCTCACGGATACGCAGTATTTT. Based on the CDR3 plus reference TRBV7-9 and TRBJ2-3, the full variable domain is DTGVSQNPRHKITKRGQNVTFRCDPISEHNRLYWYRQTLGQGPEFLTYFQNEAQLEKSRLLSDRFSAERPKGSFSTLEIQRTEQGDSAMYLCASRVLPSGRLTDTQYFGPGTRLTVL.

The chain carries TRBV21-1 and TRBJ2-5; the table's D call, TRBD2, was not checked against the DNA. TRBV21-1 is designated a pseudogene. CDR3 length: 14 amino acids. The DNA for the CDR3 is TGTGCCAGCAGCAATAGGGCACCTCAAGAGACCCAGTACTTC. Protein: CASSNRAPQETQYF.

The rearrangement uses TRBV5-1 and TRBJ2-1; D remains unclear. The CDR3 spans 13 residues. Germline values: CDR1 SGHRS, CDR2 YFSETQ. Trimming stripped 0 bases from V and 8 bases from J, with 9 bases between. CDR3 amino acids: CASSLGRSDEQFF. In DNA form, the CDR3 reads TGCGCCAGCAGCTTGGGCAGGAGCGATGAGCAGTTCTTC.

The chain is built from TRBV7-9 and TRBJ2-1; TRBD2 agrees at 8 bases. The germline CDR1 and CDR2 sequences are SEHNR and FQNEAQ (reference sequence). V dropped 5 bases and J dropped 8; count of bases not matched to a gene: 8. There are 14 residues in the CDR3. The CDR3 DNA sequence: TGTGCCAGCAGCCCCTGGACTAGCCTGGATGAGCAGTTCTTC. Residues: CASSPWTSLDEQFF.

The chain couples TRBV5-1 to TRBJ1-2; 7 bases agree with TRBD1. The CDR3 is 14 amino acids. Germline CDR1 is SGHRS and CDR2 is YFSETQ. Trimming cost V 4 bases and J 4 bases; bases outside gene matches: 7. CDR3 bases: TGCGCCAGCAGCCTTTGGACAGGCGCCTATGGCTACACCTTC. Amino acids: CASSLWTGAYGYTF.

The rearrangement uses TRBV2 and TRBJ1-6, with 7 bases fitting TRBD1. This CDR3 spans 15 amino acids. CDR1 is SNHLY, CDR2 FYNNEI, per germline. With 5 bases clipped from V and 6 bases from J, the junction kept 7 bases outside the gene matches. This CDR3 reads CASSTRDSPNSPLHF. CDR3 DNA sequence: TGTGCCAGCAGTACCCGGGACAGCCCTAATTCACCCCTCCACTTT.

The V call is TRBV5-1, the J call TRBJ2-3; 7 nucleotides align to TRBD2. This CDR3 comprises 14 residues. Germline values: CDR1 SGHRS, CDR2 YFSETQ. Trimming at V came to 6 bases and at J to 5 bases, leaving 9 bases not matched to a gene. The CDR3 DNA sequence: TGCGCCAGCAACAAGGGCGGGGGAGAAGATACGCAGTATTTT. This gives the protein CASNKGGGEDTQYF.

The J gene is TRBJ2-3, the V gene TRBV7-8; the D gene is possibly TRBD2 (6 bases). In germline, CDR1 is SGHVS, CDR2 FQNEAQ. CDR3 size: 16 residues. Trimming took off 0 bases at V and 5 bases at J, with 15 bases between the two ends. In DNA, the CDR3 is TGTGCCAGCAGCTTAGCAGCGGGCTTGGGTGTAGATACGCAGTATTTT. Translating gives CASSLAAGLGVDTQYF.

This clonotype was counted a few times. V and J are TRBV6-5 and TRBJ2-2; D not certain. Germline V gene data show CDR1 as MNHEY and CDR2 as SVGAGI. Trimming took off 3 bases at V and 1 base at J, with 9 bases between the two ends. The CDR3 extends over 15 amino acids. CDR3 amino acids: CASSYSTQNTGELFF. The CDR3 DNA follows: TGTGCCAGCAGTTATAGTACACAGAACACCGGGGAGCTGTTTTTT.